This T cell receptor (beta chain) was identified during a study of blood T cells in healthy people across ages (dated by TCRdb to about 2015). With respect to the entire study: In model experiments, template switching captured roughly one uniquely barcoded TCR beta cDNA molecule for every two T cells. The study measured age-related changes in TCR beta repertoire diversity using deep sequencing normalized with unique cDNA molecular identifiers. Donors were grouped into four age groups: young (average roughly 16 years), middle-aged (roughly 40), aged (around 66) and long-lived (approximately 81). Donors of different ages were randomly distributed across sequencing lanes to avoid experimental bias. For two donors (one aged 18 to 29 and one aged 80 or older), the study analyzed two additional independent replicas of 1 million unique cDNA reads from the same blood draw.

The roughly 42 donors, aged about 6 to 95 years, were systemically healthy Caucasian individuals from Russia. Each donor gave ten milliliters of peripheral blood, collected into EDTA-treated Vacutainer tubes. Ficoll-Paque density-gradient centrifugation was used to isolate PBMCs, with at least 6.5 million per sample. Total RNA, at least 5 micrograms per sample, was extracted from PBMCs with Trizol reagent. For every donor, flow cytometry on a PBMC aliquot measured the percentage of naive CD45RAhigh/CD27high T cells. CDR1 SGHTA and CDR2 FQGNSA were looked up in the germline V gene. Taken from cysteine to phenylalanine, the CDR3 has 12 residues. The DNA shown is the 36-base CDR3, in frame from base 1. Library preparation used 5' RACE. The sequencing machine was an Illumina HiSeq 2500. A second PCR of 7 to 11 cycles was run with a J-beta primer mix and a sample-barcoded 5' primer. A unique molecular identifier was introduced onto each TCR beta cDNA molecule by a template-switch 5' adaptor carrying 12 random nucleotides. Each sample yielded at least 2.5 million CDR3-containing paired-end reads. The Mint cDNA synthesis kit, primed by a TRBC-specific oligonucleotide, was used to synthesize first-strand cDNA from all RNA. After uracil-DNA glycosylase treatment, a first 18-cycle PCR used universal primers M1SS and BC2_uni_R on all cDNA. The authors' pipeline ran thus. Normalization of each sample was performed by random selection of 1 million high-quality reads, each carrying a distinct molecular identifier. Reads with shared molecular identifiers were discarded instead of being binned into consensus sequences. MiTCR, run with a Q25 quality threshold and the strictest error-elimination algorithm, handled CDR3 identification, clonotype clustering and error correction. A nonparametric unseen species model with Euler transformation was used to estimate lower-bound total TCR beta diversity. The public sequencing data were trimmed at Q25 with fastp and processed into clonotypes with MiXCR by TCRdb, which kept only in-frame beta chains. Identical CDR3 proteins give one entry, which carries the most common genes and DNA. These V and J calls originate from TCRdb's pipeline instead of the authors' own analysis. The sample table holds 550,000 to 600,000 distinct CDR3 sequences, of which 25% to 30% were seen once. Roughly 18% of the sample belongs to the ten largest clones.

Overall study outcomes, separate from this receptor: Conclusive comparison of naive and antigen-experienced compartments was prevented by the profiling of bulk unsorted PBMCs. Observed TCR beta diversity correlated strongly with the percentage of naive T cells measured by flow cytometry. Because donor CMV infection status was unknown, age-related changes in expanded clonotypes were potentially confounded. Observed TCR beta diversity per million T cells fell roughly linearly with age, and a significant reduction was already apparent by age around 39. Compared with the aged group, more naive CD4+ T cells, fewer expanded clones and increased TCR diversity were shown by the long-lived group, suggesting age selection. Estimates of total diversity based on one million sequenced T cells were regarded as lower bounds and as underestimates.

A few counts support this clonotype. The target of this receptor is not known. One end of the junction is discordant with germline, which a read error may explain. The clonotype originates from a woman in her 70s in good health. Input material: blood. This chain joins TRBV7-2 to TRBJ2-1; TRBD1 could be the D gene, as 5 bases match. The CDR3 amino acid sequence is: CAGSFRDAKQFF. The sequence in DNA is TGTGCCGGCAGCTTCAGGGATGCGAAGCAGTTCTTC.